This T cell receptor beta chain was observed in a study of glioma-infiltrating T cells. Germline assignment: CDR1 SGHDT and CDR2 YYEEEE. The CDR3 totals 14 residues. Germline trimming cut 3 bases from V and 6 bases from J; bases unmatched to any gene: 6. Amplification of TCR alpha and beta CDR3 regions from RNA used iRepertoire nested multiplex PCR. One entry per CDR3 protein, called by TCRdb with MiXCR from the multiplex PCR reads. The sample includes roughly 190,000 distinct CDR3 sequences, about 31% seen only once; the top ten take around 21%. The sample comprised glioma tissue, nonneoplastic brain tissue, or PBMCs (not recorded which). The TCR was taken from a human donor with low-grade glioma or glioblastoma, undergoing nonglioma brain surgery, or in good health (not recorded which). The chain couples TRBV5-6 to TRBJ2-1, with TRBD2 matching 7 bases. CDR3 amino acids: CASSSGLCVNEQFF. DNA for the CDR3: TGTGCCAGCAGCTCGGGACTATGTGTCAATGAGCAGTTCTTC.